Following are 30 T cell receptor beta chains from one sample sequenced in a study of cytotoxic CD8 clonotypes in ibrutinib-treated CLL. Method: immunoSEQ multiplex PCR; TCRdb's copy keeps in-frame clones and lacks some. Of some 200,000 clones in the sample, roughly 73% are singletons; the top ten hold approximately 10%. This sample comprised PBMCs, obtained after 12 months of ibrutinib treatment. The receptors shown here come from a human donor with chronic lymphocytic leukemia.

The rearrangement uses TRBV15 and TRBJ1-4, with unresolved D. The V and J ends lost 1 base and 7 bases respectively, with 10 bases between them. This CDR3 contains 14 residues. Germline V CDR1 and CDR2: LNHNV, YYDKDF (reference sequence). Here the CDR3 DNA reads TGTGCCACCAGCAGAGTCCCCGGCGGTGAAAAACTGTTTTTT. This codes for CATSRVPGGEKLFF.

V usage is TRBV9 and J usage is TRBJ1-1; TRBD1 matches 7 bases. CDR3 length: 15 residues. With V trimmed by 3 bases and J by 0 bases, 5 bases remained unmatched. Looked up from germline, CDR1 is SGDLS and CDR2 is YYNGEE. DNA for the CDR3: TGTGCCAGCAGCGGATCCGGGACAGTGAACACTGAAGCTTTCTTT. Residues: CASSGSGTVNTEAFF.

The CDR3 coding sequence is TGCGCCAGCAGCTTGAACGGGGAGGACTACAATGAGCAGTTCTTC. This sequence encodes CASSLNGEDYNEQFF. The genes are TRBV5-1 and TRBJ2-1; a weak D match, TRBD2 (6 bases). The CDR3 consists of 15 residues. Germline CDR1 is SGHRS and CDR2 is YFSETQ. V lost 1 base, J lost 3 bases, and 11 bases lay in between.

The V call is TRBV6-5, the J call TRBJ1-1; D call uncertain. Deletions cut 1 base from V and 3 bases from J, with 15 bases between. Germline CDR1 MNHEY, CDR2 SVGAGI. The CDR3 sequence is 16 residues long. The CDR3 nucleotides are TGTGCCAGCAGTTACTTTTACGGCAGTCGGGACACTGAAGCTTTCTTT. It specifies CASSYFYGSRDTEAFF.

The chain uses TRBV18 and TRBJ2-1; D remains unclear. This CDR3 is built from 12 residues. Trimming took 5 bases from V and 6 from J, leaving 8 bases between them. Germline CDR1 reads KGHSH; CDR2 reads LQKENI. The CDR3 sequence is CASSYLRNEQFF. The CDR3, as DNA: TGTGCCAGCTCATACTTACGCAATGAGCAGTTCTTC.

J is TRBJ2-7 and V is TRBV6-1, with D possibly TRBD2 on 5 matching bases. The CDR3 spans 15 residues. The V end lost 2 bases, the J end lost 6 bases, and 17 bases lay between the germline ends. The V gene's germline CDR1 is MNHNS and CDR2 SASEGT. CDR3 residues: CASSESRSLASEQYF. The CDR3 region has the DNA TGTGCCAGCAGTGAAAGTCGAAGTCTAGCATCCGAGCAGTACTTC.

The CDR3 sequence: CASSSFSGQGPYGYTF. CDR3 nucleotide sequence: TGTGCCAGCAGTTCGTTTTCGGGACAGGGGCCCTATGGCTACACCTTC. The chain joins TRBV6-5 to TRBJ1-2; 10 bases are shared with TRBD1. The CDR3 consists of 16 residues. Trimming removed 4 bases from V and 4 bases from J; junction bases left unmatched: 9. Germline loops: CDR1 MNHEY, CDR2 SVGAGI.

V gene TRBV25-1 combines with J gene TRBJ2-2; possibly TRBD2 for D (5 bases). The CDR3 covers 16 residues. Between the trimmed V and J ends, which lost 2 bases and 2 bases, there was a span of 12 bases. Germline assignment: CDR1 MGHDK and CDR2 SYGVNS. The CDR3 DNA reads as TGTGCCAGCAGTGAAGTTCGGACTTCTAACACCGGGGAGCTGTTTTTT. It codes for CASSEVRTSNTGELFF.

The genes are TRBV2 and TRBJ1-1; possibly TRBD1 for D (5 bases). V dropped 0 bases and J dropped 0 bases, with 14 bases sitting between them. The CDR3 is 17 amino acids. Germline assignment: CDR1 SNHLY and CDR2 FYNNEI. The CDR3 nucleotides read TGTGCCAGCAGTGAAGCGGTAACAGGCAACATGAACACTGAAGCTTTCTTT. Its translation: CASSEAVTGNMNTEAFF.

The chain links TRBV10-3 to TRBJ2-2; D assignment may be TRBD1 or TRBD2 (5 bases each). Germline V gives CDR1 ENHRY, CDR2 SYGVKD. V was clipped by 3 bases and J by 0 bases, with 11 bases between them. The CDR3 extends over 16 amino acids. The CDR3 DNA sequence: TGTGCCATCAGTGACACCGGGGCGACGAACACCGGGGAGCTGTTTTTT. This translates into CAISDTGATNTGELFF.

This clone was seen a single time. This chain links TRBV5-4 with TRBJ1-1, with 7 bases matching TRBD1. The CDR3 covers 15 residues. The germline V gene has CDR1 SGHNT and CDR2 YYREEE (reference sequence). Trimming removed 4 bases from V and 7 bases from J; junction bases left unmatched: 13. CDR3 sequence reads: CASSDRVSLSSEAFF. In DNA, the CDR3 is TGTGCCAGCAGCGACAGGGTTAGCCTCTCCAGTGAAGCTTTCTTT.

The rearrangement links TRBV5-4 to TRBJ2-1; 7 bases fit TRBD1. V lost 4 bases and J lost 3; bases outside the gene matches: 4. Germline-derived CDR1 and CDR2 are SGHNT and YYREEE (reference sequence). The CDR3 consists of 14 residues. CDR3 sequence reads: CASSPGQLYNEQFF. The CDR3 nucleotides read TGTGCCAGCAGCCCGGGACAGCTCTACAATGAGCAGTTCTTC. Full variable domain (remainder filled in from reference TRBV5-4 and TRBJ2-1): ETGVTQSPTHLIKTRGQQVTLRCSSQSGHNTVSWYQQALGQGPQFIFQYYREEENGRGNFPPRFSGLQFPNYSSELNVNALELDDSALYLCASSPGQLYNEQFFGPGTRLTVL.

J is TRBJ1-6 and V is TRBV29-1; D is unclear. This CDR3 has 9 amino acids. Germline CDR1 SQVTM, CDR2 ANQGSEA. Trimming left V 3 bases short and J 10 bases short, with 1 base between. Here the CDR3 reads CSVESPLHF. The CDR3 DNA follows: TGCAGCGTTGAGTCACCCCTCCACTTT. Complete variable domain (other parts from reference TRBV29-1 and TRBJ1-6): SAVISQKPSRDICQRGTSLTIQCQVDSQVTMMFWYRQQPGQSLTLIATANQGSEATYESGFVIDKFPISRPNLTFSTLTVSNMSPEDSSIYLCSVESPLHFGNGTRLTVT.

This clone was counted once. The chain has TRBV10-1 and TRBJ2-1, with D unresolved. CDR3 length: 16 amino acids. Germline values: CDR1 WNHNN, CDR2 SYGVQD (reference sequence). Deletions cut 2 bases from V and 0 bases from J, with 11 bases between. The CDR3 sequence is CASSERVSSSYNEQFF. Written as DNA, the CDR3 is TGCGCCAGCAGTGAGAGGGTCAGTTCCTCCTACAATGAGCAGTTCTTC.

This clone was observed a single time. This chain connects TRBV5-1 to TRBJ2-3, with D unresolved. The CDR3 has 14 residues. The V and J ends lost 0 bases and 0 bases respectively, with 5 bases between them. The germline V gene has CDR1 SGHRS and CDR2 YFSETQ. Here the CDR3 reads CASSLGWSTDTQYF. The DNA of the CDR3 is TGCGCCAGCAGCTTGGGGTGGAGCACAGATACGCAGTATTTT. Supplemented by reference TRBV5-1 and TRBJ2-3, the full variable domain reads KAGVTQTPRYLIKTRGQQVTLSCSPISGHRSVSWYQQTPGQGLQFLFEYFSETQRNKGNFPGRFSGRQFSNSRSEMNVSTLELGDSALYLCASSLGWSTDTQYFGPGTRLTVL.

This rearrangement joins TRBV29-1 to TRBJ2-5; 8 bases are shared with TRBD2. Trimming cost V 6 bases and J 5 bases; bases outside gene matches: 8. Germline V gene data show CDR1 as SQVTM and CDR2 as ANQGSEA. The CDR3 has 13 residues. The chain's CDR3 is CSVGTSESETQYF. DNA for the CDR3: TGCAGCGTCGGGACTAGTGAAAGCGAGACCCAGTACTTC. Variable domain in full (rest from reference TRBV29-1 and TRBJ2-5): SAVISQKPSRDICQRGTSLTIQCQVDSQVTMMFWYRQQPGQSLTLIATANQGSEATYESGFVIDKFPISRPNLTFSTLTVSNMSPEDSSIYLCSVGTSESETQYFGPGTRLLVL.

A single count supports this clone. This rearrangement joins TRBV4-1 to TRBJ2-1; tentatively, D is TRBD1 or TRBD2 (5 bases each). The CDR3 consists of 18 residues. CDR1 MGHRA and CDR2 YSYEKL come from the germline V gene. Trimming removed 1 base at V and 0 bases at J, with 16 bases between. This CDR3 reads CASSQGSSWGSSYNEQFF. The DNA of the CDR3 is TGCGCCAGCAGCCAAGGAAGTAGTTGGGGGAGCTCCTACAATGAGCAGTTCTTC.

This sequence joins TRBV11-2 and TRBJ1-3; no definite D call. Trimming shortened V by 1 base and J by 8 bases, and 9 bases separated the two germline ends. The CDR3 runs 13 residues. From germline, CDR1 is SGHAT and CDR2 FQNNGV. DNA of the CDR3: TGTGCCAGCAGCTTAGGTCAGGATGACACCATATATTTT. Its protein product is CASSLGQDDTIYF.

The CDR3 sequence: CASMPRGPGEQYF. In DNA, the CDR3 is TGTGCCAGCATGCCCCGGGGTCCCGGTGAGCAGTACTTC. This chain links TRBV27 with TRBJ2-7; D might be TRBD2 (5 bases). Germline V gene lookup returns CDR1 MNHEY and CDR2 SMNVEV (reference sequence). CDR3 length: 13 amino acids. Trimming cost V 7 bases and J 7 bases, with 17 bases left between them.

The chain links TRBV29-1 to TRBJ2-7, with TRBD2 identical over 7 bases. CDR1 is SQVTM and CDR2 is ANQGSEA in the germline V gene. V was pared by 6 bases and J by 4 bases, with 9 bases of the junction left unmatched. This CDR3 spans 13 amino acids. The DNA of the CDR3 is TGCAGCGTGACTGGACTAGTCAAATACGAGCAGTACTTC. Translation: CSVTGLVKYEQYF.

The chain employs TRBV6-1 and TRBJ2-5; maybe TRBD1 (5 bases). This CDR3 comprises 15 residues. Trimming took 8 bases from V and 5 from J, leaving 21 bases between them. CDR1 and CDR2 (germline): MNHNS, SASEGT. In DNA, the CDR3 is TGTGCCAGCGTACCTGGACACCAACGGTGGGAGACCCAGTACTTC. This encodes CASVPGHQRWETQYF.

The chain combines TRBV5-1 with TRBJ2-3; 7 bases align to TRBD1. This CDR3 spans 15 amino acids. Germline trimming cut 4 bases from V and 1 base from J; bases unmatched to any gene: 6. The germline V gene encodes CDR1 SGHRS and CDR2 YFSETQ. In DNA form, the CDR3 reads TGCGCCAGCAGCGTACAGGGGTTTGGCACAGATACGCAGTATTTT. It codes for CASSVQGFGTDTQYF.

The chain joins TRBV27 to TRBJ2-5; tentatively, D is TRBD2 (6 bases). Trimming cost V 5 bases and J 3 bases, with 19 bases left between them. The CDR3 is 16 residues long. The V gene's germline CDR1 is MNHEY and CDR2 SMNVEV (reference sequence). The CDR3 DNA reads TGTGCCAGCAGTCACATCAGCCGGGACTTTAAAGAGACCCAGTACTTC. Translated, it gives CASSHISRDFKETQYF.

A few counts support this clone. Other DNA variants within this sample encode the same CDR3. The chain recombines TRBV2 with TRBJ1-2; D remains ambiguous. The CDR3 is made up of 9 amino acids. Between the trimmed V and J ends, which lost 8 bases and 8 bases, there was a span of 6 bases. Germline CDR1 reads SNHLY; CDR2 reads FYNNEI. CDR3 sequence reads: CASSRGYTF. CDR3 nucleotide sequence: TGTGCCAGCTCACGCGGCTACACCTTC.

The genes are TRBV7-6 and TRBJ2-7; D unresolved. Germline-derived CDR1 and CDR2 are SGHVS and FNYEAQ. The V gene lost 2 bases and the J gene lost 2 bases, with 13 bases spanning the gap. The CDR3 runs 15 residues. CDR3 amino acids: CASSLSPGSPYEQYF. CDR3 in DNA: TGTGCCAGCAGCTTATCCCCGGGCAGTCCCTACGAGCAGTACTTC.

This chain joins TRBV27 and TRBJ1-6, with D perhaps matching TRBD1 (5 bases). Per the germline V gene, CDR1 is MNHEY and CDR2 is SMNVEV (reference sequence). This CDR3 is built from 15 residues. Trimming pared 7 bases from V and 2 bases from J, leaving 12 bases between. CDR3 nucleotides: TGTGCCAGCAAGGAACAGGTCCCCTATAATTCACCCCTCCACTTT. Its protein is CASKEQVPYNSPLHF.

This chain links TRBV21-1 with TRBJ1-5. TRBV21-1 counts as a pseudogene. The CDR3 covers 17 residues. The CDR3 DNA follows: TGTGCCAGCAGCAACGGGACAGAGCGGGAGAGCAATCAGCCCCAGCATTTT. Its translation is CASSNGTERESNQPQHF.

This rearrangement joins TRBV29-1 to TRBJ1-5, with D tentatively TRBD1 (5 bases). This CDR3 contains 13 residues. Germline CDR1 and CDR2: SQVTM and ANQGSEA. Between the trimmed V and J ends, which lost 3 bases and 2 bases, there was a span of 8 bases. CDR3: CSVEVQGNQPQHF. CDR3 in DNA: TGCAGCGTTGAGGTACAGGGCAATCAGCCCCAGCATTTT.

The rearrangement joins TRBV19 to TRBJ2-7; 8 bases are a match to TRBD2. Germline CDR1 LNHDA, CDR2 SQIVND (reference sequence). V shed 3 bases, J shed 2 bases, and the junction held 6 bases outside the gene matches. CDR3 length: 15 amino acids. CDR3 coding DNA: TGTGCCAGTAGTATCACGGGGGGGTATCCCTACGAGCAGTACTTC. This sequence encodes CASSITGGYPYEQYF.

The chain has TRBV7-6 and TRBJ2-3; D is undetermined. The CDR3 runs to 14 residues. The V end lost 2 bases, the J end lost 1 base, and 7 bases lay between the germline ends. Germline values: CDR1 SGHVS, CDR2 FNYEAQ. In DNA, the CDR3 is TGTGCCAGCAGCTTATATCAGCGCACAGATACGCAGTATTTT. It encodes CASSLYQRTDTQYF.